This T cell receptor beta chain was documented in a study of T cell responses to AZD1222 COVID-19 vaccine (dated by TCRdb to the early 2020s). In the study overall: AZD1222 recipients whose second dose came at about 4 weeks and those whose second dose came at about 12 weeks were combined into one group, since spike-specific TCR depth and breadth did not differ between the two schedules. TCR sequencing was performed for 230 to 250 trial participants, of whom about 200 were given two doses of AZD1222 and around 26 were given two doses of MenACWY control vaccine. Enrollment into the trials was organized by age into subgroups of 18-55, 56-69 and 70-plus years, and those subgroups contained roughly 150, 30 and 60 TCR-sequenced participants, respectively. Summary of the overall study and its limitations: Because no day 14 peak-response samples were available, repertoires were characterized only after the peak T cell response. The whole spike protein was spanned by vaccine-associated CD4 TCRs, and dominant responses were seen in regions 160-218 and 743-854. In the small 56-69-year group, the increase in depth fell short of significance, most likely because of low power. Nearly half of unique spike-specific TCRs reportedly recognized epitopes outside regions mutated in the B.1.351 and B.1.1.7 variants. After two AZD1222 doses, spike-specific TCR breadth and depth were significantly higher than at day 0 and than in MenACWY recipients. Participants were mostly white British, with more females than males. The authors suggested clonal diversity may have been underestimated. Conclusions about previously exposed vaccinees are limited because only five or six AZD1222 recipients were SARS-CoV-2 seropositive at baseline.

Trimming removed 4 bases from V and 4 bases from J, leaving 5 bases between the germline ends. Reading from cysteine to phenylalanine, the CDR3 counts 11 amino acids. Only CDR3 DNA remains: 33 bases, in frame from the first base. Interpreted using the paper, the time point label stands for: baseline before first vaccination. The vaccinee samples were drawn from two UK trials, COV001 and COV002, one of which was a single-blind randomized controlled phase 2/3 trial testing AZD1222 (ChAdOx1 nCoV-19) in healthy adults. Trial participant PBMC samples were collected at day 0 and day 28 after the second dose for TCRbeta chain sequencing. The CDR3 regions of human TCRbeta chains were subjected to immunosequencing. The study's own analysis went as follows. TCRs in the repertoires were matched against a reference library of SARS-CoV-2-specific TCRs that had been generated with the MIRA antigen-specificity platform. Breadth meant the fraction of unique TCRs that were SARS-CoV-2-associated, whereas depth meant the fraction of total T cells that were SARS-CoV-2-associated. Each spike-specific TCR was assigned to its reactive spike region and to a CD4 or CD8 class using the MIRA data. Log10-transformed breadth and depth values were compared by one-way ANOVA with Sidak's multiple comparisons tests. TCRdb stores this immuneACCESS table with in-frame sequences only. Part of the clones is absent; in the studies checked, under half of the shortfall reflects unresolved V genes, and no reason is known for the rest. V and J calls and clone size follow that table, whereas D and trimming were derived from the DNA. Across this sample there are fewer than 120,000 clones, with 85% to 95% seen only once. The ten biggest clones cover about 8.3% of the sample.

About this clone itself: No cognate antigen has been identified for it. No base quality information exists; no much larger clone differs at one position.

The chain is assembled from TRBV12-3 or TRBV12-4 and TRBJ2-7; no D gene call is confident. The specimen was peripheral blood, collected on day 0 of AZD1222 vaccination. This sequence originates from an adult in good health. The CDR3 reads as follows: CASSSRYEQYF. The base sequence is TGTGCCAGCAGTTCCAGATACGAGCAGTACTTC.